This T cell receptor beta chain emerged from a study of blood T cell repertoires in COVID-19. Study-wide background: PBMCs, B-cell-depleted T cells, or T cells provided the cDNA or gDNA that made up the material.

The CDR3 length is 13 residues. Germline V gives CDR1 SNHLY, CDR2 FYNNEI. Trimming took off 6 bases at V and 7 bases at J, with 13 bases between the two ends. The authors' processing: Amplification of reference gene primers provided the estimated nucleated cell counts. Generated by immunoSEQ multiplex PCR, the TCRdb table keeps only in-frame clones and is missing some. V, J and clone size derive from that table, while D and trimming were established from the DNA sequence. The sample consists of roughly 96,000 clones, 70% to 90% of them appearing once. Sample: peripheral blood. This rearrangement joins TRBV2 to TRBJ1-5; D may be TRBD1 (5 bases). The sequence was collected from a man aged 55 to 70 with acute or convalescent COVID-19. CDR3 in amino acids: CASSFREGQPQHF. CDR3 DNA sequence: TGTGCCAGCAGCTTCAGGGAAGGACAGCCCCAGCATTTT.